One T cell receptor beta chain is described in this entry. Its antigen is not identified. This same CDR3 is encoded by further DNA sequences in the sample. This entry belongs to a study of shared clonotypes between healthy human individuals. Broader study findings: Unshared clonotypes carried lower generation probabilities than those common to all four donors.

Profiled with immunoSEQ multiplex PCR; TCRdb holds only in-frame clones, not every one. The repertoire holds 2 million to 2.5 million clones, with nearly 97% as singletons. Unmatched junction bases numbered 0, after V lost 1 base and J lost 1 base. CDR3 length: 15 amino acids. The V gene's germline CDR1 is SGDLS and CDR2 YYNGEE. Sequencing input: naive CD4+ T cells sorted from blood. Regarding subset: CD45RA+ positively selected. The genes are TRBV9 and TRBJ2-2; 8 bases map to TRBD2. The sequence derives from a man between 18 and 29 years old in good health. The CDR3 loop is CASSVTSGNTGELFF. The CDR3 DNA reads TGTGCCAGCAGCGTAACTAGCGGGAACACCGGGGAGCTGTTTTTT.